The 21 T cell receptor beta chains below all came from one sample that was sequenced in a study of OX40 agonist ivuxolimab in advanced cancers. The library came from the immunoSEQ multiplex PCR assay. Imported from immuneACCESS, the table was reduced by TCRdb to in-frame sequences with V and J called. These copies leave out some clones; in studies compared against another copy, an unresolved V gene accounts for under half, and the cause of the remainder is not known. This sample gives 40,000 to 45,000 clones in total; over 75% of them show up just once. Roughly 12% of the sample comes from the top ten. The specimen comprised CD4+ or CD8+ T cells sorted from blood, sampled in a trial of the OX40 agonist ivuxolimab. The receptors were sampled from an adult with an advanced solid tumor such as melanoma, head and neck, liver or kidney cancer.

There are a few counts of this clone. This chain links TRBV5-1 with TRBJ1-2; D not certain. Trimming removed 1 base from V and 4 bases from J, with 11 bases in between. Germline CDR1 SGHRS, CDR2 YFSETQ. This CDR3 region has 14 residues. The CDR3 here is CASSLTAGSYGYTF. CDR3 sequence (DNA): TGCGCCAGCAGCTTGACCGCCGGCAGCTATGGCTACACCTTC.

This clone appeared once. The chain combines TRBV29-1 with TRBJ2-7; 7 bases fit TRBD1. CDR1 SQVTM and CDR2 ANQGSEA come from the germline V gene. Trimming at V came to 5 bases and at J to 6 bases, leaving 13 bases not matched to a gene. This CDR3 has 14 residues. CDR3 nucleotides: TGCAGCGTTATTTTGACAGGGCGATTGGCCGAGCAGTACTTC. It yields the protein CSVILTGRLAEQYF.

This clone was found a few times. The genes are TRBV5-4 and TRBJ2-4; 8 positions match TRBD2. The CDR3 is made up of 14 amino acids. Germline V gene lookup returns CDR1 SGHNT and CDR2 YYREEE (reference sequence). V lost 4 bases to trimming and J lost 8 bases; unmatched junction nucleotides: 8. The DNA of the CDR3 is TGTGCCAGCAGCGGCGGACTAGCAAGAGACATTCAGTACTTC. Its translation is CASSGGLARDIQYF. Filled out from reference TRBV5-4 and TRBJ2-4, the complete variable domain reads ETGVTQSPTHLIKTRGQQVTLRCSSQSGHNTVSWYQQALGQGPQFIFQYYREEENGRGNFPPRFSGLQFPNYSSELNVNALELDDSALYLCASSGGLARDIQYFGAGTRLSVL.

The table lists this clone with a few counts. At one boundary the junction diverges from the germline segment, which might be a read error. The chain combines TRBV7-7 with TRBJ2-1; D not resolved. The germline gives CDR1 SSHAT, CDR2 FNYEAQ (reference sequence). The CDR3 has 13 amino acids. The chain's CDR3 is CASSLNWGSEQFF. Here the CDR3 DNA reads TGTGCTAGCAGCTTGAATTGGGGAAGTGAGCAGTTCTTC.

CDR3 bases: TGTGCCTGGACCTTGCGGAGCGGATTGCAGGACACTGAAGCTTTCTTT. Amino acid sequence: CAWTLRSGLQDTEAFF. The chain uses TRBV30 and TRBJ1-1; D not certain. The length of the CDR3 is 16 residues. Per the germline V gene, CDR1 is GTSNPN and CDR2 is SVGIG (reference sequence). V lost 4 bases and J lost 3, with 21 bases in between.

The CDR3 DNA reads TGCAGTGCGGAGGTAGGGCTTGGCTACACCTTC. It codes for CSAEVGLGYTF. V and J are TRBV20-1 and TRBJ1-2; no clear D. V shed 6 bases and J shed 7 bases, with 12 bases lying between them. The CDR3 is made up of 11 amino acids. The germline V gene has CDR1 DFQATT and CDR2 SNEGSKA (reference sequence).

This chain connects TRBV28 to TRBJ2-5; 12 bases agree with TRBD2. Germline CDR1 reads MDHEN; CDR2 reads SYDVKM. This CDR3 has 17 amino acids. Trimming cost V 5 bases and J 2 bases; bases outside gene matches: 9. CDR3 sequence: CASSGGLAGEVQETQYF. Here the CDR3 DNA reads TGTGCCAGCAGTGGGGGACTAGCGGGCGAAGTACAAGAGACCCAGTACTTC.

The chain carries TRBV7-2 and TRBJ2-7, with TRBD1 identical over 7 bases. The CDR3 spans 15 residues. J gave up 3 bases and V 4 bases, and 9 bases lay outside the gene matches. CDR1 and CDR2 from the germline V gene are SGHTA and FQGNSA. CDR3 amino acids: CASSSTTGSFYEQYF. The CDR3 DNA reads as TGTGCCAGCAGCTCTACGACAGGGTCGTTCTACGAGCAGTACTTC.

The chain joins TRBV19 to TRBJ2-6; D remains unclear. The CDR3 runs 14 residues. Per the germline V gene, CDR1 is LNHDA and CDR2 is SQIVND (reference sequence). Between the trimmed V and J ends, which lost 2 bases and 1 base, there was a span of 3 bases. CDR3 in DNA: TGTGCCAGTAGTATATTATCTGGGGCCAACGTCCTGACTTTC. This sequence encodes CASSILSGANVLTF.

This clone has a handful of counts. The V gene is TRBV29-1, the J gene TRBJ2-1; weak D call: TRBD1 (5 bases). CDR3 length: 17 residues. Trimming removed 1 base at V and 8 bases at J, with 24 bases between. Germline CDR1 reads SQVTM; CDR2 reads ANQGSEA. CDR3 in amino acids: CSVEGNNLGVSLDEQFF. Here the CDR3 DNA reads TGCAGCGTTGAAGGTAATAATCTAGGGGTCTCTCTAGATGAGCAGTTCTTC.

The chain employs TRBV4-1 and TRBJ1-5, with D possibly matching TRBD1 (6 bases). The germline V gene has CDR1 MGHRA and CDR2 YSYEKL. The CDR3 loop spans 14 amino acids. V lost 3 bases and J lost 4, with 10 bases in between. CDR3 DNA sequence: TGCGCCAGCAGCCACATACAGGGTAATCAGCCCCAGCATTTT. The encoded protein is CASSHIQGNQPQHF.

This chain joins TRBV6-5 and TRBJ2-3; the D is unclear. In germline, CDR1 is MNHEY, CDR2 SVGAGI. This CDR3 spans 13 amino acids. Deletions cut 5 bases from V and 6 bases from J, with 12 bases between. DNA of the CDR3: TGTGCCAGCAGTCCTGTCTTTGGTGATACGCAGTATTTT. As protein: CASSPVFGDTQYF.

This clone has more than one count but fewer than ten. The CDR3 sequence is CASSPQQGNNSPLHF. In DNA form, the CDR3 reads TGTGCCAGCTCACCGCAACAGGGAAATAATTCACCCCTCCACTTT. V usage is TRBV18 and J usage is TRBJ1-6, with a possible D match to TRBD1 (6 bases). The CDR3 is 15 amino acids. The germline V gene encodes CDR1 KGHSH and CDR2 LQKENI. V shed 3 bases and J shed 5 bases, with 11 bases lying between them.

The rearrangement joins TRBV5-1 to TRBJ2-2; 8 bases are shared with TRBD1. Germline CDR1 reads SGHRS; CDR2 reads YFSETQ. The CDR3 covers 15 residues. With V trimmed by 4 bases and J by 4 bases, 6 bases remained unmatched. The DNA of the CDR3 is TGCGCCAGCAGCCCCCAGCAGGGGGCCACCGGGGAGCTGTTTTTT. It encodes CASSPQQGATGELFF. The full variable domain, its missing parts supplied by reference TRBV5-1 and TRBJ2-2, is KAGVTQTPRYLIKTRGQQVTLSCSPISGHRSVSWYQQTPGQGLQFLFEYFSETQRNKGNFPGRFSGRQFSNSRSEMNVSTLELGDSALYLCASSPQQGATGELFFGEGSRLTVL.

The chain recombines TRBV7-8 with TRBJ1-5; 12 positions agree with TRBD1. CDR1 SGHVS and CDR2 FQNEAQ come from the germline V gene. The CDR3 extends over 20 amino acids. The J segment lost 2 bases and the V segment lost 5 bases, leaving 16 bases of the junction unmatched. In DNA form, the CDR3 reads TGTGCCAGCAGCCCATGGGGGGGGACAGGGGGCCTAAGGGGCAATCAGCCCCAGCATTTT. It specifies CASSPWGGTGGLRGNQPQHF.

This rearrangement joins TRBV28 to TRBJ1-2; D ambiguous. The CDR3 totals 15 residues. V lost 3 bases and J lost 0, with 11 bases in between. The germline gives CDR1 MDHEN, CDR2 SYDVKM. CDR3 DNA sequence: TGTGCCAGCAGTTTGAGAGGACGACCTAACTATGGCTACACCTTC. Translating gives CASSLRGRPNYGYTF.

In nucleotides, the CDR3 is TGCGCCAGCAGCTTGGACCGCGGGGCCTACGAGCAGTACTTC. This sequence encodes CASSLDRGAYEQYF. The gene calls are TRBV5-1 and TRBJ2-5; possibly TRBD2 for D (6 bases). The J call is in doubt because the DNA end fits TRBJ2-7 better. The germline CDR1 and CDR2 sequences are SGHRS and YFSETQ. This CDR3 has 14 residues.

The chain links TRBV28 to TRBJ2-7; TRBD1 aligns across 7 bases. From germline, CDR1 is MDHEN and CDR2 SYDVKM. The CDR3 contains 11 residues. Losses at the gene ends were 6 bases for V and 6 bases for J; bases not matched to a gene: 2. Here the CDR3 reads CASSDRVEQYF. CDR3 coding DNA: TGTGCCAGCAGCGACAGGGTCGAGCAGTACTTC.

The chain carries TRBV7-8 and TRBJ2-7, with 11 bases aligning to TRBD2. The CDR3 runs to 16 residues. V dropped 5 bases and J dropped 3; count of bases not matched to a gene: 9. The V gene's germline CDR1 is SGHVS and CDR2 FQNEAQ. CDR3 residues: CASSTRTSGRNYEQYF. The CDR3 DNA follows: TGTGCCAGCAGCACACGTACTAGCGGGAGAAACTACGAGCAGTACTTC.

The chain employs TRBV18 and TRBJ1-1; D remains unclear. This CDR3 contains 14 residues. From germline, CDR1 is KGHSH and CDR2 LQKENI. Trimming took 4 bases from V and 3 from J, leaving 12 bases between them. CDR3 amino acids: CASSLQAPYTEAFF. The CDR3 DNA is TGTGCCAGCTCACTACAAGCCCCTTACACTGAAGCTTTCTTT.

The rearrangement uses TRBV6-6 and TRBJ1-1; D is uncertain. This CDR3 spans 12 amino acids. CDR1 and CDR2 from the germline V gene are MNHNY and SVGAGI (reference sequence). The V end was cut by 5 bases, the J end by 1 base, with 5 bases between. The CDR3 sequence is CASSQQNTEAFF. The CDR3 nucleotides are TGTGCCAGCAGTCAACAGAACACTGAAGCTTTCTTT.